These T cell receptor beta chains were read from a single sample in a study of TIL therapy for anti-PD-1-resistant metastatic lung cancer. Here immunoSEQ multiplex PCR was the method, and the copy in TCRdb shows in-frame clones only, minus some. There are around 50,000 clones in the sample; roughly 70% occur only once, and 1.5% to 2% lies in the top ten. Source: blood, taken at baseline. Every receptor here comes from a person aged 25-80 years with non-small cell lung cancer. CDR3s include the opening cysteine and the closing phenylalanine or tryptophan. Each record gives: J gene, D gene, V gene, CDR3 protein. The D gene is left open where the match is weak.

J: TRBJ1-2; D: -; V: TRBV27; CDR3: CASSSVDAGSYGYTF
J: TRBJ1-3; D: TRBD1; V: TRBV11-2; CDR3: CASSPGQSPGNTIYF
J: TRBJ2-7; D: -; V: TRBV5-1; CDR3: CASRIGAKNEQYF
J: TRBJ1-1; D: -; V: TRBV7-2; CDR3: CASSLDNMNTEAFF
J: TRBJ2-2; D: TRBD2; V: TRBV7-6; CDR3: CASSGLDSGVTGELFF
J: TRBJ1-2; D: -; V: TRBV15; CDR3: CATSRGPRDGGGYTF
J: TRBJ1-2; D: -; V: TRBV7-9; CDR3: CASSSGSVRDSRGYTF
J: TRBJ2-4; D: TRBD1; V: TRBV7-9; CDR3: CASSGTVLAKNIQYF
J: TRBJ2-7; D: -; V: TRBV4-1; CDR3: CASSPGGSYEQYF
J: TRBJ2-5; D: TRBD2; V: TRBV7-2; CDR3: CASSLGLAGGVETQYF
J: TRBJ2-5; D: TRBD1; V: TRBV29-1; CDR3: CSVELQRRTGGWGTQYF
J: TRBJ1-1; D: -; V: TRBV27; CDR3: CASSLTGNTEAFF
J: TRBJ2-6; D: -; V: TRBV4-2; CDR3: CASSQGDWVKSSGANVLTF
J: TRBJ2-5; D: -; V: TRBV29-1; CDR3: CSVENFVGGETQYF
J: TRBJ2-7; D: TRBD2; V: TRBV18; CDR3: CASSSGLAGAYYEQYF
J: TRBJ2-7; D: -; V: TRBV5-1; CDR3: CASSPTGSRDEQYF
J: TRBJ2-2; D: -; V: TRBV2; CDR3: CASTIQNTGELFF
J: TRBJ2-7; D: -; V: TRBV28; CDR3: CASSYGPEQYF
J: TRBJ1-2; D: -; V: TRBV7-9; CDR3: CASTRQDYGYTF
J: TRBJ1-5; D: -; V: TRBV18; CDR3: CASSPRRSGGSNQPQHF
J: TRBJ2-1; D: -; V: TRBV5-1; CDR3: CASSLGLAESNEQFF
J: TRBJ2-3; D: TRBD1; V: TRBV7-7; CDR3: CASSLGTEGTDTQYF
J: TRBJ2-5; D: -; V: TRBV2; CDR3: CASSVAGGGETQYF
J: TRBJ2-7; D: TRBD1; V: TRBV19; CDR3: CASSPGQGTNEQYF
J: TRBJ2-1; D: -; V: TRBV4-2; CDR3: CASSHLSGYTKNNEQFF
J: TRBJ2-1; D: TRBD2; V: TRBV9; CDR3: CASSVEGGGRNEQFF
J: TRBJ2-7; D: -; V: TRBV9; CDR3: CASSGGRGNYEQYF
J: TRBJ2-1; D: TRBD2; V: TRBV11-2; CDR3: CASSFSGGQYNEQFF
J: TRBJ1-2; D: TRBD1; V: TRBV18; CDR3: CASSPVGGGDGYTF
J: TRBJ1-1; D: -; V: TRBV19; CDR3: CASSIAREEMNTEAFF
J: TRBJ2-3; D: -; V: TRBV10-3; CDR3: CAISALEYPGTDTQYF
J: TRBJ1-6; D: TRBD1; V: TRBV5-1; CDR3: CASSLDRGPSPLHF
J: TRBJ2-5; D: -; V: TRBV7-2; CDR3: CASSLATRPATETQYF
J: TRBJ2-3; D: TRBD2; V: TRBV14; CDR3: CASSQEWGRGTDTQYF
J: TRBJ2-7; D: -; V: TRBV11-3; CDR3: CASSPGRWGLTSYEQYF
J: TRBJ1-2; D: -; V: TRBV10-3; CDR3: CAIRILGHGYTF
J: TRBJ2-3; D: -; V: TRBV27; CDR3: CASSLGSSADTQYF
J: TRBJ1-2; D: -; V: TRBV5-6; CDR3: CASSLNRRSYGYTF
J: TRBJ1-1; D: -; V: TRBV5-1; CDR3: CASSLGAANTEAFF
J: TRBJ2-6; D: -; V: TRBV2; CDR3: CASSAGRGANVLTF
J: TRBJ1-5; D: -; V: TRBV6-6; CDR3: CASSYEEGSNQPQHF
J: TRBJ1-2; D: -; V: TRBV28; CDR3: CASSSQGAGEDGYTF
J: TRBJ2-7; D: TRBD2; V: TRBV7-9; CDR3: CASSNNVGSGPGGPYEQYF
J: TRBJ2-7; D: TRBD2; V: TRBV5-1; CDR3: CASSPDRGLAGNEQYF
J: TRBJ2-3; D: TRBD2; V: TRBV7-6; CDR3: CASRESGGAGTDTQYF
J: TRBJ2-7; D: TRBD1; V: TRBV7-9; CDR3: CASSWGQYYEQYF
J: TRBJ2-3; D: TRBD2; V: TRBV7-3; CDR3: CASRTGLAGDTQYF
J: TRBJ2-7; D: TRBD1; V: TRBV27; CDR3: CASSLSGTGTYEQYF
J: TRBJ2-2; D: -; V: TRBV6-1; CDR3: CASRQDRKNTGELFF